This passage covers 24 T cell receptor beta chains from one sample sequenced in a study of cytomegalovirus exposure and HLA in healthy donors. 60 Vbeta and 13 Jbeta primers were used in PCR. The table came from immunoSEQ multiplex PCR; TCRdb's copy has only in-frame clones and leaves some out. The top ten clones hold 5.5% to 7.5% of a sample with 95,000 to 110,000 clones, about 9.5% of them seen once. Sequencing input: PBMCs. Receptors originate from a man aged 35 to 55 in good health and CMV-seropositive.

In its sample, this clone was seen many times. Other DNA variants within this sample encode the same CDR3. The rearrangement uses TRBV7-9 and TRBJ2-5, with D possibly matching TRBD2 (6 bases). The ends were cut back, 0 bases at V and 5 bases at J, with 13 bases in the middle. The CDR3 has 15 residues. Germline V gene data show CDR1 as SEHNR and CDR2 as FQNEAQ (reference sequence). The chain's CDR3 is CASSLAGGMGETQYF. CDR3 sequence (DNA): TGTGCCAGCAGCTTAGCGGGAGGCATGGGGGAGACCCAGTACTTC.

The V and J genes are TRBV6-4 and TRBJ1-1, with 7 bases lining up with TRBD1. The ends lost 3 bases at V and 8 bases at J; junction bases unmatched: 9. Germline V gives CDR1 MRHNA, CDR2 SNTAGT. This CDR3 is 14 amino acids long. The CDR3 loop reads CASSDQPGTAEAFF. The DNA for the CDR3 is TGTGCCAGCAGTGATCAACCCGGGACAGCCGAAGCTTTCTTT.

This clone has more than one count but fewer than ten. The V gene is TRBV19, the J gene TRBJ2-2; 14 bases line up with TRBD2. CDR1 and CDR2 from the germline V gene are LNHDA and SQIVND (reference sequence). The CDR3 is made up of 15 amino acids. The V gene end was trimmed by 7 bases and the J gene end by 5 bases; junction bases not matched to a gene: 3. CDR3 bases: TGTGCCAGTATTGGACTAGCGGGAGGTACCGGGGAGCTGTTTTTT. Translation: CASIGLAGGTGELFF.

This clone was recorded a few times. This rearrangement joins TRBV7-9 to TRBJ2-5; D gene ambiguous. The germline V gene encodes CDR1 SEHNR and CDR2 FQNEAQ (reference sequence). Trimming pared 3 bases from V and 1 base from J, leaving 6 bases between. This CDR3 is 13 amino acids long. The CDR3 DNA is TGTGCCAGCAGCTTTTTGGCCCAAGAGACCCAGTACTTC. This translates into CASSFLAQETQYF.

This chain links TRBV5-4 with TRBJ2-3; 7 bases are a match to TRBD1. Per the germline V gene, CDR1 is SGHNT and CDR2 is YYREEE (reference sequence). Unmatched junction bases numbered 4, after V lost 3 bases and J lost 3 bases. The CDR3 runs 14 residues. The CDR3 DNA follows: TGTGCCAGCAGCTCTGGACAGGCTACAGATACGCAGTATTTT. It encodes CASSSGQATDTQYF.

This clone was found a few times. CDR3 in DNA: TGTGCCAGCAGCTTGTCCCTAGCGAGTCTCTACGAGCAGTACTTC. Protein sequence: CASSLSLASLYEQYF. The chain joins TRBV5-6 to TRBJ2-7; D possibly corresponds to TRBD2 (6 bases). The germline V and J ends were trimmed by 1 base and 3 bases, with 14 bases remaining between them. The CDR3 is made up of 15 amino acids. Germline CDR1 is SGHDT and CDR2 is YYEEEE.

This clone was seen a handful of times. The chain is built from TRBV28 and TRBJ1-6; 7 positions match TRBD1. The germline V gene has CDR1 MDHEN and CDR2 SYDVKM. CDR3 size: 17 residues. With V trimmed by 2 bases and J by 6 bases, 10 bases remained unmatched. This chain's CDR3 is CASSLEPVQGVNSPLHF. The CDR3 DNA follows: TGTGCCAGCAGTTTAGAACCAGTCCAGGGGGTTAATTCACCCCTCCACTTT.

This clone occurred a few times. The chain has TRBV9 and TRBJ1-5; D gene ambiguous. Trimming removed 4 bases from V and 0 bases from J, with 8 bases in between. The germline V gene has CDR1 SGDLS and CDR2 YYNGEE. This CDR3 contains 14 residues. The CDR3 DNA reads TGTGCCAGCAGCTTGAGTGATAGCAATCAGCCCCAGCATTTT. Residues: CASSLSDSNQPQHF.

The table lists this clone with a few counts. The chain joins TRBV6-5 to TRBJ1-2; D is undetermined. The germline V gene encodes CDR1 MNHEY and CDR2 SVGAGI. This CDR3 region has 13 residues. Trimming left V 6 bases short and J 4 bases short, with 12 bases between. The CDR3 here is CASRATGSYGYTF. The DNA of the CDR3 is TGTGCCAGCAGGGCGACGGGGTCCTATGGCTACACCTTC.

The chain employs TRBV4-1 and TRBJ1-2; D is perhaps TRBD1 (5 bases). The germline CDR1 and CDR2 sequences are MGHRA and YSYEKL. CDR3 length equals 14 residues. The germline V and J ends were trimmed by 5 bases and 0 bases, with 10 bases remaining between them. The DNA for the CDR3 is TGCGCCAGCAGCAATCGGGGGACTAACTATGGCTACACCTTC. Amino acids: CASSNRGTNYGYTF.

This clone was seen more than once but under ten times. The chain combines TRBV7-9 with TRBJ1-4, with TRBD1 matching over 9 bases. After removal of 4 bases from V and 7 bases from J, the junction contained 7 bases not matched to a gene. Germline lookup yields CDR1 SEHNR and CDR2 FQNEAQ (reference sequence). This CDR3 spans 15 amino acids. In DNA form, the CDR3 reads TGTGCCAGCAGCTCCACAGGGGGCGTAGGTGAAAAACTGTTTTTT. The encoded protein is CASSSTGGVGEKLFF.

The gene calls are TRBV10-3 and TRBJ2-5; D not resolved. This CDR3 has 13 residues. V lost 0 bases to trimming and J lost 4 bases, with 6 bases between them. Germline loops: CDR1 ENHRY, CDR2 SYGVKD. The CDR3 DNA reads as TGTGCCATCAGTGAGTCTAACGGAGAGACCCAGTACTTC. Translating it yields CAISESNGETQYF.

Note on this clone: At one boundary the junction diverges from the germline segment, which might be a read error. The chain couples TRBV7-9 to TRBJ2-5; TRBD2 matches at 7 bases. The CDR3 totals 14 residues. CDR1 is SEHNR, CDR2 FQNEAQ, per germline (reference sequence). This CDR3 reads CASSLGTSQETQHF. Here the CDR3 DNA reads TGTGCCAGCAGCTTAGGGACTAGTCAGGAGACCCAGCACTTC.

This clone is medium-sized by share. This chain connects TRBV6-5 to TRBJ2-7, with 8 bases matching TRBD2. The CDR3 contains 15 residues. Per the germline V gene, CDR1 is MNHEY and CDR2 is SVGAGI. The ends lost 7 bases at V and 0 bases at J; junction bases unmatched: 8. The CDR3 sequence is CASTQELAGSYEQYF. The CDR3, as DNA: TGTGCCAGCACCCAGGAGCTAGCGGGCTCCTACGAGCAGTACTTC.

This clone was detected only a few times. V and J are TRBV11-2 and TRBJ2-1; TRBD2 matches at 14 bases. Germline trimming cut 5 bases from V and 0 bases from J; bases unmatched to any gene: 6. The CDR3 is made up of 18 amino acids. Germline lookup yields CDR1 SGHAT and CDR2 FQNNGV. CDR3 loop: CASSPIGTSGSSYNEQFF. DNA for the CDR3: TGTGCCAGCAGCCCGATTGGGACTAGCGGGAGCTCCTACAATGAGCAGTTCTTC.

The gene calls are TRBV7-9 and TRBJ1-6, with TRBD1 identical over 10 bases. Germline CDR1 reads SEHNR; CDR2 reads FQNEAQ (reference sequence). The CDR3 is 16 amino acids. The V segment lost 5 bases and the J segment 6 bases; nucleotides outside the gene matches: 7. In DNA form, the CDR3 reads TGTGCCAGCAGCGCGGGGACAGGGGATGGTAATTCACCCCTCCACTTT. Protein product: CASSAGTGDGNSPLHF.

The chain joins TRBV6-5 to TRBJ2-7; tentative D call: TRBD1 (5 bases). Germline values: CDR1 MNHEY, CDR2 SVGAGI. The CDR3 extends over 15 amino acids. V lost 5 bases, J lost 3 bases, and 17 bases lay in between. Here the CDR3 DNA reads TGTGCCAGCAGTGGGCCCTCCATACAGGTCTACGAGCAGTACTTC. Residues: CASSGPSIQVYEQYF.

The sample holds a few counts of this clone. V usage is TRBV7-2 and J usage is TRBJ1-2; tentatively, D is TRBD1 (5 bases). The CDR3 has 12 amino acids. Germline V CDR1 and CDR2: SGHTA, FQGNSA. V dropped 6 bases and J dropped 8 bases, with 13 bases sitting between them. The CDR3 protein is CASRGGAGGYTF. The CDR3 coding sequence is TGTGCCAGCAGGGGAGGGGCGGGGGGCTACACCTTC.

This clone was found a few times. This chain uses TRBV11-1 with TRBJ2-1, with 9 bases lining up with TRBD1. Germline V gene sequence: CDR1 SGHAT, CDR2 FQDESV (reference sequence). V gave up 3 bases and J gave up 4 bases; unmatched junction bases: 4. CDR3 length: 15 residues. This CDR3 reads CASSLSGTGYNEQFF. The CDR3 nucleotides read TGTGCCAGCAGCTTGTCCGGGACAGGGTACAATGAGCAGTTCTTC.

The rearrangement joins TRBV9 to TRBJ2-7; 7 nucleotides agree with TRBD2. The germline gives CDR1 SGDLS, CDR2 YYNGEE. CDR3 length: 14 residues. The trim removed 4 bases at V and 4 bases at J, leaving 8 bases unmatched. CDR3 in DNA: TGTGCCAGCAGCCCTAGCGGTCTTAGTTACGAGCAGTACTTC. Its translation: CASSPSGLSYEQYF.

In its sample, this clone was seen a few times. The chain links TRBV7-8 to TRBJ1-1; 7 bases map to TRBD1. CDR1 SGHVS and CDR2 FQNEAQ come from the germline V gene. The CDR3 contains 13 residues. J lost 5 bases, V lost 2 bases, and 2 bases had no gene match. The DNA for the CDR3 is TGTGCCAGCAGCTTAACAGGGGAAACTGAAGCTTTCTTT. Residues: CASSLTGETEAFF.

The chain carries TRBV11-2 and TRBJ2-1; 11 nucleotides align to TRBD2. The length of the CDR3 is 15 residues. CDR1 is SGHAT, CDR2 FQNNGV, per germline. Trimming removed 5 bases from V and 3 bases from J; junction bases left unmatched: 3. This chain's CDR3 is CASSRGLADYNEQFF. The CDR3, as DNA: TGTGCCAGCAGCAGGGGACTAGCGGACTACAATGAGCAGTTCTTC.

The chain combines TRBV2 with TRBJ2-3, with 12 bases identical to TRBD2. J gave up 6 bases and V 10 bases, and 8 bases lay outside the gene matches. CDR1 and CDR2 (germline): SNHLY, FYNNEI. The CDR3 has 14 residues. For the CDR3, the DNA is TGTGCCACACAGACTAGCGGGAGTCAGGATACGCAGTATTTT. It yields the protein CATQTSGSQDTQYF.

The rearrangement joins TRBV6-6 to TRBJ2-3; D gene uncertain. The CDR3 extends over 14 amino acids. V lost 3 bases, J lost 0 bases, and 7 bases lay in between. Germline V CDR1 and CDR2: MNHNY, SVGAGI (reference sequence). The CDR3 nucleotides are TGTGCCAGCAGTTATTCGACTAGCACAGATACGCAGTATTTT. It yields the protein CASSYSTSTDTQYF.